The 29 T cell receptor beta chains given below trace back to one sample, sequenced in a study of siplizumab effects on memory and regulatory T cells. TCRdb keeps only in-frame clones here, not all; method: immunoSEQ multiplex PCR. This table holds about 110,000 clones, roughly 94% found once. Sequencing input: Tregs sorted from blood. These receptors originate from a human donor in good health.

This chain joins TRBV6-5 and TRBJ2-3; TRBD1 matches 7 bases. V shed 4 bases, J shed 2 bases, and the junction held 6 bases outside the gene matches. The CDR3 has 15 residues. The germline gives CDR1 MNHEY, CDR2 SVGAGI. The CDR3 coding sequence is TGTGCCAGCAGTTCATCCGGGACAGACACAGATACGCAGTATTTT. It encodes CASSSSGTDTDTQYF.

The rearrangement joins TRBV5-4 to TRBJ1-3; D may be TRBD1 (5 bases). The CDR3 length is 14 residues. V lost 0 bases and J lost 4, with 8 bases in between. Germline CDR1 is SGHNT and CDR2 is YYREEE (reference sequence). The CDR3 loop is CASSLGQGGNTIYF. The DNA of the CDR3 is TGTGCCAGCAGCTTGGGGCAGGGAGGAAACACCATATATTTT.

The count of this clone is one. The chain joins TRBV7-2 to TRBJ1-3; the match to TRBD1 covers 9 bases. V gave up 5 bases and J gave up 4 bases; unmatched junction bases: 6. This CDR3 region has 15 residues. CDR1 SGHTA and CDR2 FQGNSA come from the germline V gene. DNA for the CDR3: TGTGCCAGCAGCCAGGACAGGGGAGGCGGAAACACCATATATTTT. Amino acids: CASSQDRGGGNTIYF. Complete variable domain (other parts from reference TRBV7-2 and TRBJ1-3): GAGVSQSPSNKVTEKGKDVELRCDPISGHTALYWYRQSLGQGLEFLIYFQGNSAPDKSGLPSDRFSAERTGGSVSTLTIQRTQQEDSAVYLCASSQDRGGGNTIYFGEGSWLTVV.

The V call is TRBV7-9, the J call TRBJ2-5; 9 nucleotides align to TRBD1. The CDR3 runs to 15 residues. In germline, CDR1 is SEHNR, CDR2 FQNEAQ (reference sequence). The ends lost 1 base at V and 2 bases at J; junction bases unmatched: 2. In DNA form, the CDR3 reads TGTGCCAGCAGCTTAGGGGACAGGGATCAAGAGACCCAGTACTTC. It specifies CASSLGDRDQETQYF.

V usage is TRBV2 and J usage is TRBJ2-7; a weak D match, TRBD2 (6 bases). This CDR3 has 14 amino acids. V was clipped by 4 bases and J by 3 bases, with 13 bases between them. Germline loops: CDR1 SNHLY, CDR2 FYNNEI. The CDR3 here is CASSGRDSLYEQYF. The CDR3 bases are TGTGCCAGCAGTGGACGGGACTCCCTCTACGAGCAGTACTTC.

The chain joins TRBV5-4 to TRBJ2-5; 9 nucleotides line up with TRBD1. This CDR3 spans 15 amino acids. CDR1 SGHNT and CDR2 YYREEE come from the germline V gene (reference sequence). Trimming took 5 bases from V and 6 from J; bases not matched to a gene: 11. CDR3 DNA: TGTGCCAGCAGTTCCCAGGGACAGGGTACGAAGACCCAGTACTTC. Protein sequence: CASSSQGQGTKTQYF. Filled out from reference TRBV5-4 and TRBJ2-5, the complete variable domain reads ETGVTQSPTHLIKTRGQQVTLRCSSQSGHNTVSWYQQALGQGPQFIFQYYREEENGRGNFPPRFSGLQFPNYSSELNVNALELDDSALYLCASSSQGQGTKTQYFGPGTRLLVL.

DNA for the CDR3: TGCGCCAGCAGCCAGCCGGGACAGGGGGCTCGGTCACCCCTCCACTTT. Translating gives CASSQPGQGARSPLHF. The J gene is TRBJ1-6, the V gene TRBV4-1, with TRBD1 matching over 12 bases. The CDR3 consists of 16 residues. The V segment lost 3 bases and the J segment 10 bases; nucleotides outside the gene matches: 7. The germline V gene encodes CDR1 MGHRA and CDR2 YSYEKL.

This sequence joins TRBV7-9 and TRBJ2-5; D ambiguous. The CDR3 is made up of 14 amino acids. Germline assignment: CDR1 SEHNR and CDR2 FQNEAQ (reference sequence). V gave up 0 bases and J gave up 4 bases, with 9 bases separating them. CDR3 amino acids: CASSLATYGETQYF. In DNA form, the CDR3 reads TGTGCCAGCAGCTTAGCCACCTATGGAGAGACCCAGTACTTC.

The chain has TRBV5-1 and TRBJ1-2; no clear D gene. CDR1 and CDR2 (germline): SGHRS, YFSETQ. V was shortened by 0 bases and J by 0 bases, with 6 bases between the two germline ends. There are 14 residues in the CDR3. DNA of the CDR3: TGCGCCAGCAGCTTGGGGCAGGCTAACTATGGCTACACCTTC. The encoded protein is CASSLGQANYGYTF.

The V and J genes are TRBV18 and TRBJ2-1, with D unresolved. The germline gives CDR1 KGHSH, CDR2 LQKENI. The CDR3 is 12 residues long. Trimming took 7 bases from V and 8 from J, leaving 12 bases between them. The CDR3 sequence: CASFTGPDEQFF. In DNA form, the CDR3 reads TGTGCCAGCTTCACGGGTCCAGATGAGCAGTTCTTC.

This chain links TRBV5-1 with TRBJ1-6; no clear D. Germline V gene data show CDR1 as SGHRS and CDR2 as YFSETQ. Trimming stripped 0 bases from V and 5 bases from J, with 6 bases between. This CDR3 has 14 residues. As DNA, the CDR3 is TGCGCCAGCAGCTTGGCTCAGAATAATTCACCCCTCCACTTT. Translating gives CASSLAQNNSPLHF.

This clone was detected only once. The chain joins TRBV11-2 to TRBJ1-1, with 10 bases lining up with TRBD1. CDR1 SGHAT and CDR2 FQNNGV come from the germline V gene. V lost 0 bases to trimming and J lost 8 bases; unmatched junction nucleotides: 6. The CDR3 consists of 15 residues. CDR3 protein: CASSLDRDRGTEAFF. Written as DNA, the CDR3 is TGTGCCAGCAGCTTAGATCGGGACAGGGGTACAGAAGCTTTCTTT.

The chain joins TRBV6-1 to TRBJ2-3; D unresolved. Trimming stripped 4 bases from V and 2 bases from J, with 10 bases between. In germline, CDR1 is MNHNS, CDR2 SASEGT. The CDR3 covers 14 residues. The CDR3 nucleotides are TGTGCCAGCAGTGGCATCAGATACACAGATACGCAGTATTTT. Translated: CASSGIRYTDTQYF.

CDR3 in DNA: TGTGCCAGCAGCGTGGGACCTGGAAACACCATATATTTT. It specifies CASSVGPGNTIYF. The V and J genes are TRBV7-2 and TRBJ1-3; D perhaps matches TRBD1 (5 bases). There are 13 residues in the CDR3. V lost 5 bases to trimming and J lost 2 bases, with 7 bases between them. Germline lookup yields CDR1 SGHTA and CDR2 FQGNSA.

CDR3 in amino acids: CASSPRGQGETEAFF. CDR3 DNA: TGTGCCAGCTCACCACGGGGACAGGGGGAGACTGAAGCTTTCTTT. The V call is TRBV18, the J call TRBJ1-1; TRBD1 aligns across 11 bases. The V gene end was trimmed by 1 base and the J gene end by 5 bases; junction bases not matched to a gene: 3. The CDR3 sequence is 15 residues long. Germline V gene data show CDR1 as KGHSH and CDR2 as LQKENI.

The chain uses TRBV2 and TRBJ1-5; D is unresolved. CDR3 size: 16 residues. Germline assignment: CDR1 SNHLY and CDR2 FYNNEI. V gave up 6 bases and J gave up 7 bases, with 22 bases separating them. The CDR3 here is CASSALRAQALQPQHF. DNA of the CDR3: TGTGCCAGCAGCGCCCTCCGGGCCCAGGCTCTGCAGCCCCAGCATTTT.

This chain joins TRBV7-9 and TRBJ2-3; 11 bases align to TRBD2. Per germline, CDR1 SEHNR and CDR2 FQNEAQ (reference sequence). CDR3 length: 19 amino acids. Trimming removed 1 base from V and 0 bases from J; junction bases left unmatched: 9. CDR3: CASSLVSTSGGDSTDTQYF. The CDR3 DNA follows: TGTGCCAGCAGCTTAGTGTCCACTAGCGGGGGTGATAGCACAGATACGCAGTATTTT.

The genes are TRBV6-1 and TRBJ2-5; weak D call: TRBD2 (6 bases). CDR3 length equals 15 residues. In germline, CDR1 is MNHNS, CDR2 SASEGT. V was trimmed by 2 bases and J by 3 bases, leaving 13 bases between them. CDR3 in DNA: TGTGCCAGCAGTGAAACTAGCAGGGTGGAAGAGACCCAGTACTTC. Its translation: CASSETSRVEETQYF.

V gene TRBV6-1 combines with J gene TRBJ1-2; 7 bases are shared with TRBD1. The ends lost 4 bases at V and 8 bases at J; junction bases unmatched: 10. The length of the CDR3 is 14 residues. The V gene's germline CDR1 is MNHNS and CDR2 SASEGT. The CDR3 nucleotides are TGTGCCAGCAGTGGCGACAGGGATGGCAGGGGCTACACCTTC. Its protein product is CASSGDRDGRGYTF.

The V gene is TRBV18, the J gene TRBJ1-2; maybe TRBD1 (5 bases). Germline V gene lookup returns CDR1 KGHSH and CDR2 LQKENI. The CDR3 sequence is 14 residues long. V lost 5 bases and J lost 1, with 11 bases in between. CDR3 bases: TGTGCCAGCTCAGCTCAGGGAGGTAACTATGGCTACACCTTC. Its protein product is CASSAQGGNYGYTF.

The chain combines TRBV19 with TRBJ1-1; D gene unclear. Trimming removed 5 bases at V and 1 base at J, with 8 bases between. Germline loops: CDR1 LNHDA, CDR2 SQIVND (reference sequence). CDR3 size: 13 residues. The CDR3 DNA follows: TGTGCCAGTAGTCCCAGAGAGAACACTGAAGCTTTCTTT. This codes for CASSPRENTEAFF. Based on the CDR3 plus reference TRBV19 and TRBJ1-1, the full variable domain is DGGITQSPKYLFRKEGQNVTLSCEQNLNHDAMYWYRQDPGQGLRLIYYSQIVNDFQKGDIAEGYSVSREKKESFPLTVTSAQKNPTAFYLCASSPRENTEAFFGQGTRLTVV.

The V and J genes are TRBV30 and TRBJ2-3; D call uncertain. Trimming took off 3 bases at V and 6 bases at J, with 7 bases between the two ends. CDR1 and CDR2 from the germline V gene are GTSNPN and SVGIG (reference sequence). The CDR3 covers 11 residues. The CDR3 DNA is TGTGCCTGGAGGCCCTCCGATACGCAGTATTTT. Translation gives CAWRPSDTQYF.

The chain combines TRBV10-3 with TRBJ2-1; D is uncertain. The CDR3 sequence is 13 residues long. V shed 10 bases and J shed 0 bases, with 10 bases lying between them. In germline, CDR1 is ENHRY, CDR2 SYGVKD. In DNA form, the CDR3 reads TGTGCCACTGTCTCAAGCTCCTACAATGAGCAGTTCTTC. Translation gives CATVSSSYNEQFF.

The chain links TRBV7-2 to TRBJ2-7; D is possibly TRBD2 (8 bases). V shed 6 bases and J shed 9 bases, with 21 bases lying between them. CDR3 size: 14 residues. Germline V gene sequence: CDR1 SGHTA, CDR2 FQGNSA. The CDR3 nucleotides read TGTGCCAGCAGTCCCGACAGGGCGGCGGGGGGGCAGTACTTC. As protein: CASSPDRAAGGQYF.

This clone was seen a single time. The rearrangement joins TRBV5-1 to TRBJ2-1; 7 nucleotides align to TRBD1. Trimming removed 1 base from V and 1 base from J; junction bases left unmatched: 8. CDR1 is SGHRS, CDR2 YFSETQ, per germline. This CDR3 comprises 17 residues. The CDR3 DNA is TGCGCCAGCAGCTTGAGGGGGCTGGGAAGTTCCTACAATGAGCAGTTCTTC. This gives the protein CASSLRGLGSSYNEQFF.

V usage is TRBV5-1 and J usage is TRBJ2-5, with D perhaps TRBD2 (5 bases). V gave up 0 bases and J gave up 1 base, with 7 bases separating them. Germline assignment: CDR1 SGHRS and CDR2 YFSETQ. There are 14 residues in the CDR3. The DNA of the CDR3 is TGCGCCAGCAGCTTGGCGGACTTCCAAGAGACCCAGTACTTC. It translates to CASSLADFQETQYF.

The chain carries TRBV7-9 and TRBJ1-6; D might be TRBD1 (5 bases). With 5 bases removed from V and 10 bases from J, the gap between germline ends came to 12 bases. CDR1 and CDR2 from the germline V gene are SEHNR and FQNEAQ (reference sequence). This CDR3 has 13 amino acids. The CDR3 DNA sequence: TGTGCCAGCAGCCGGGACCCCGAGTCACCCCTCCACTTT. As protein: CASSRDPESPLHF.

The gene calls are TRBV5-6 and TRBJ1-2; D might be TRBD1 (6 bases). Germline CDR1 SGHDT, CDR2 YYEEEE. This CDR3 has 16 residues. V was pared by 2 bases and J by 7 bases, with 21 bases between. CDR3 sequence (DNA): TGTGCCAGCAGCTTAGGTGGACAGTTATTAAGTAGTGGCTACACCTTC. Encoded protein: CASSLGGQLLSSGYTF.

The V and J genes are TRBV19 and TRBJ2-1; 8 nucleotides align to TRBD2. The germline V gene has CDR1 LNHDA and CDR2 SQIVND (reference sequence). The CDR3 covers 17 residues. V trimming: 4 bases; J trimming: 6 bases; junction bases outside the gene matches: 14. CDR3 in amino acids: CASSRPLGAGVRNEQFF. CDR3 bases: TGTGCCAGTAGTAGACCCCTTGGAGCGGGAGTTCGCAATGAGCAGTTCTTC.